This T cell receptor (beta chain) was sequenced in a study of sequential checkpoint blockade in melanoma. Whole-study context: First-line arms were nivolumab then ipilimumab, or the reverse, randomized 1:1.

As to treatment: randomized to nivolumab then ipilimumab (arm A) or the reverse (arm B). No patient had prior DNA-damaging chemotherapy. TCRdb's copy holds only in-frame clones and misses some; the assay was immunoSEQ multiplex PCR. Of about 32,000 clones in the sample, approximately 82% were seen once. Sample: CD8+ T cells sorted from blood (inferred from file names), taken from a patient given nivolumab and ipilimumab in sequence. The receptor was derived from a human donor with melanoma.

CDR3 nucleotide sequence: TGTGCCAGCAGCTTGGGACAGGGGGTGGGCTACGAGCAGTACTTC. This sequence encodes CASSLGQGVGYEQYF. The chain joins TRBV5-6 to TRBJ2-7, with 9 nucleotides matching TRBD1. Germline loops: CDR1 SGHDT, CDR2 YYEEEE. J was trimmed by 3 bases and V by 0 bases; bases with no gene match: 4. CDR3 length: 15 residues.